This paragraph covers one T cell receptor beta chain sequence. This CDR3 region has 14 residues. With 4 bases removed from V and 5 bases from J, the gap between germline ends came to 16 bases. Looked up from germline, CDR1 is SQVTM and CDR2 is ANQGSEA. The data were taken from a study of CD8 T cells in ankylosing spondylitis. Preparation of TCR beta libraries was done by quantitative 5'-RACE with molecular barcodes. TCRdb itself ran the 5' RACE reads through MiXCR, one entry per CDR3 protein. The data show hundreds of thousands of distinct CDR3 sequences, roughly 20% seen once. The sequence came from a male donor with ankylosing spondylitis or in good health (not recorded which). The V call is TRBV29-1, the J call TRBJ2-3; D gene ambiguous. Sequencing was done on a sample of blood, either unsorted or a sorted T cell fraction (not recorded which). The CDR3 loop is CSVGSSGLLDTQYF. The CDR3 region has the DNA TGCAGCGTTGGGTCCTCCGGGCTCCTAGATACGCAGTATTTT.